A single sample gave rise to the 27 T cell receptor beta chains below, sequenced in a study of shared clonotypes between healthy human individuals. TCRdb keeps only in-frame clones here, not all; method: immunoSEQ multiplex PCR. The table shows about 2.3 million clones, with over 90% occurring only once. Material: naive CD4+ T cells from PBMCs. The sample's subset: CD45RA+ positively selected. Every receptor here comes from a man aged 18 to 30 in good health. Some clones in this sample may be carry-over from other donors' samples.

V gene TRBV13 combines with J gene TRBJ2-7, with 7 bases matching TRBD1. This CDR3 comprises 17 residues. V was pared by 5 bases and J by 2 bases, with 15 bases of the junction left unmatched. Germline V lookup: CDR1 PRHDT, CDR2 FYEKMQ (reference sequence). CDR3 sequence reads: CASSPMRRTGGAYEQYF. Written as DNA, the CDR3 is TGTGCCAGCAGCCCGATGAGGCGGACAGGCGGCGCCTACGAGCAGTACTTC.

The rearrangement links TRBV28 to TRBJ2-6, with 9 bases aligning to TRBD1. From germline, CDR1 is MDHEN and CDR2 SYDVKM. The CDR3 runs 16 residues. V was pared by 8 bases and J by 0 bases, with 5 bases of the junction left unmatched. The CDR3 DNA follows: TGTGCCAGCGGAAAACAGGGGGCCTCTGGGGCCAACGTCCTGACTTTC. It yields the protein CASGKQGASGANVLTF.

About this clone: The sample holds other DNA sequences that translate to the same CDR3. The CDR3 loop reads CASSQVGSFNEKLFF. Written as DNA, the CDR3 is TGCGCCAGCAGCCAAGTGGGCAGTTTCAATGAAAAACTGTTTTTT. The gene calls are TRBV4-1 and TRBJ1-4; D not resolved. V was clipped by 1 base and J by 5 bases, with 11 bases between them. CDR1 and CDR2 from the germline V gene are MGHRA and YSYEKL. This CDR3 has 15 residues.

This sequence joins TRBV9 and TRBJ1-1; no definite D call. V lost 0 bases, J lost 0 bases, and 9 bases lay in between. In germline, CDR1 is SGDLS, CDR2 YYNGEE. This CDR3 has 15 amino acids. The CDR3 reads CASSVGRRMNTEAFF. CDR3 DNA sequence: TGTGCCAGCAGCGTAGGTCGTCGAATGAACACTGAAGCTTTCTTT.

The genes are TRBV5-1 and TRBJ2-1, with 8 bases fitting TRBD2. This CDR3 spans 16 amino acids. Germline CDR1 reads SGHRS; CDR2 reads YFSETQ. V lost 4 bases to trimming and J lost 1 base; unmatched junction nucleotides: 7. The CDR3, as DNA: TGCGCCAGCAGCACCGGACTAGCTTTTTCCTACAATGAGCAGTTCTTC. It encodes CASSTGLAFSYNEQFF. Filled out from reference TRBV5-1 and TRBJ2-1, the complete variable domain reads KAGVTQTPRYLIKTRGQQVTLSCSPISGHRSVSWYQQTPGQGLQFLFEYFSETQRNKGNFPGRFSGRQFSNSRSEMNVSTLELGDSALYLCASSTGLAFSYNEQFFGPGTRLTVL.

This clone was seen only once. The chain uses TRBV19 and TRBJ2-2, with TRBD1 as a possible D gene (6 bases). The CDR3 contains 16 residues. In germline, CDR1 is LNHDA, CDR2 SQIVND (reference sequence). Trimming took off 1 base at V and 4 bases at J, with 13 bases between the two ends. In DNA, the CDR3 is TGTGCCAGTAGTATAGGGGGGCGAAGTTCCACCGGGGAGCTGTTTTTT. Its protein is CASSIGGRSSTGELFF.

The chain joins TRBV28 to TRBJ2-1; 11 nucleotides align to TRBD2. V shed 5 bases and J 9 bases; nucleotides not matched to a gene: 9. The CDR3 covers 15 residues. CDR1 is MDHEN and CDR2 is SYDVKM in the germline V gene. The CDR3 loop reads CASSALLAGEGEQFF. DNA for the CDR3: TGTGCCAGCAGTGCACTACTAGCGGGAGAGGGTGAGCAGTTCTTC.

The rearrangement uses TRBV5-1 and TRBJ2-5, with 13 nucleotides matching TRBD2. Trimming at V came to 3 bases and at J to 2 bases, leaving 7 bases not matched to a gene. The CDR3 has 17 residues. CDR1 SGHRS and CDR2 YFSETQ come from the germline V gene. The CDR3 coding sequence is TGCGCCAGCAGCTCAGGACTAGCGGGAGCGTCTCAAGAGACCCAGTACTTC. Its translation is CASSSGLAGASQETQYF.

The V gene is TRBV10-3, the J gene TRBJ1-2, with a tentative D call TRBD1 (6 bases). The CDR3 spans 15 residues. V lost 6 bases, J lost 2 bases, and 16 bases lay in between. Germline CDR1 is ENHRY and CDR2 is SYGVKD. DNA of the CDR3: TGTGCCATCAGCCCACAGGGCCCAGCGAACTATGGCTACACCTTC. Translating it yields CAISPQGPANYGYTF.

The table lists this clone with a count of one. The chain uses TRBV5-1 and TRBJ1-2; 7 bases agree with TRBD1. Germline V gene lookup returns CDR1 SGHRS and CDR2 YFSETQ. J gave up 0 bases and V 4 bases, and 9 bases lay outside the gene matches. This CDR3 region has 16 residues. CDR3 DNA: TGCGCCAGCAGCGGACGAGGACAGGTGTCTAACTATGGCTACACCTTC. It yields the protein CASSGRGQVSNYGYTF. Variable domain in full (rest from reference TRBV5-1 and TRBJ1-2): KAGVTQTPRYLIKTRGQQVTLSCSPISGHRSVSWYQQTPGQGLQFLFEYFSETQRNKGNFPGRFSGRQFSNSRSEMNVSTLELGDSALYLCASSGRGQVSNYGYTFGSGTRLTVV.

The CDR3, as DNA: TGTGCCAGCAGTGCCCTTCGGACAGGGGACACCGGGGAGCTGTTTTTT. Translated, it gives CASSALRTGDTGELFF. The chain combines TRBV25-1 with TRBJ2-2; TRBD1 matches at 9 bases. V lost 4 bases and J lost 3; bases outside the gene matches: 6. The CDR3 has 16 residues. In germline, CDR1 is MGHDK, CDR2 SYGVNS.

This rearrangement joins TRBV5-1 to TRBJ2-5; 8 bases fit TRBD1. CDR1 and CDR2 from the germline V gene are SGHRS and YFSETQ. The CDR3 is 16 residues long. V shed 0 bases and J 4 bases; nucleotides not matched to a gene: 8. This CDR3 reads CASSLETTGVGETQYF. The DNA of the CDR3 is TGCGCCAGCAGCTTGGAAACGACAGGGGTTGGAGAGACCCAGTACTTC.

The chain links TRBV28 to TRBJ1-2; the match to TRBD1 covers 8 bases. Per the germline V gene, CDR1 is MDHEN and CDR2 is SYDVKM. The V segment lost 2 bases and the J segment 8 bases; nucleotides outside the gene matches: 10. CDR3 length: 15 amino acids. The CDR3 here is CASSLPLQGALGYTF. Written as DNA, the CDR3 is TGTGCCAGCAGTTTACCCCTTCAGGGGGCGCTGGGCTACACCTTC.

The J gene is TRBJ2-1, the V gene TRBV9; possibly TRBD2 for D (5 bases). The CDR3 consists of 15 residues. CDR1 and CDR2 from the germline V gene are SGDLS and YYNGEE. V lost 7 bases to trimming and J lost 9 bases, with 23 bases between them. This CDR3 reads CASRPGGSLLGEQFF. The DNA for the CDR3 is TGTGCCAGCCGACCTGGCGGGTCGTTACTTGGTGAGCAGTTCTTC.

The chain has TRBV30 and TRBJ2-7; TRBD2 matches 9 bases. With 4 bases clipped from V and 6 bases from J, the junction kept 1 base outside the gene matches. Germline V gene lookup returns CDR1 GTSNPN and CDR2 SVGIG (reference sequence). The CDR3 is 11 amino acids. The CDR3 nucleotides are TGTGCCTGGACTAGCGGGGCCGAGCAGTACTTC. Its translation: CAWTSGAEQYF.

The genes are TRBV5-1 and TRBJ1-1, with a weak D call TRBD1 (5 bases). The V gene lost 7 bases and the J gene lost 0 bases, with 13 bases spanning the gap. The CDR3 is 14 residues long. CDR1 is SGHRS, CDR2 YFSETQ, per germline. This CDR3 is CASGVDSLNTEAFF. The CDR3 DNA reads TGCGCCAGCGGGGTAGACAGCTTGAACACTGAAGCTTTCTTT.

V gene TRBV5-6 combines with J gene TRBJ1-2, with no clear D. The CDR3 contains 12 residues. V lost 1 base to trimming and J lost 7 bases, with 8 bases between them. Germline assignment: CDR1 SGHDT and CDR2 YYEEEE. In nucleotides, the CDR3 is TGTGCCAGCAGCTTGCGCATTGGTGGCTACACCTTC. As protein: CASSLRIGGYTF.

This chain connects TRBV7-9 to TRBJ2-7; 7 bases match TRBD1. CDR1 SEHNR and CDR2 FQNEAQ come from the germline V gene (reference sequence). J lost 0 bases, V lost 5 bases, and 10 bases had no gene match. The CDR3 extends over 16 amino acids. The CDR3 is CASSEPGQFFSYEQYF. The CDR3 DNA follows: TGTGCCAGCAGCGAACCGGGACAGTTTTTCTCCTACGAGCAGTACTTC.

A single count supports this clone. The chain couples TRBV5-1 to TRBJ2-2; tentative D call: TRBD1 (6 bases). This CDR3 spans 15 amino acids. Germline CDR1 reads SGHRS; CDR2 reads YFSETQ. V was shortened by 1 base and J by 3 bases, with 10 bases between the two germline ends. As DNA, the CDR3 is TGCGCCAGCAGCTTGAACAGGGCGGACACCGGGGAGCTGTTTTTT. Encoded protein: CASSLNRADTGELFF.

The table lists this clone with a count of one. The genes are TRBV11-2 and TRBJ2-7; 8 bases are shared with TRBD1. J lost 7 bases, V lost 5 bases, and 13 bases had no gene match. Germline CDR1 SGHAT, CDR2 FQNNGV. CDR3 size: 15 residues. The CDR3 DNA is TGTGCCAGCAGCCCCGCGGGACAGGTGGGGGTGGAGCAGTACTTC. Translating gives CASSPAGQVGVEQYF.

The rearrangement uses TRBV7-2 and TRBJ2-3, with 14 bases that match TRBD2. Trimming at V came to 4 bases and at J to 6 bases, leaving 6 bases not matched to a gene. CDR3 length: 16 amino acids. CDR1 is SGHTA and CDR2 is FQGNSA in the germline V gene. CDR3 loop: CASSSGTSGSRDTQYF. The CDR3 DNA reads as TGTGCCAGCAGCTCAGGGACTAGCGGGAGCCGGGATACGCAGTATTTT.

V usage is TRBV28 and J usage is TRBJ1-2; possible D gene TRBD1, 6 bases. The CDR3 has 13 amino acids. Germline assignment: CDR1 MDHEN and CDR2 SYDVKM. The V end lost 8 bases, the J end lost 6 bases, and 16 bases lay between the germline ends. The CDR3 DNA reads TGTGCCAGCCGTTGGGGGGCGTTAAATGGCTACACCTTC. This translates into CASRWGALNGYTF.

The chain couples TRBV18 to TRBJ2-1; 8 nucleotides match TRBD1. V was pared by 3 bases and J by 7 bases, with 5 bases of the junction left unmatched. Germline V gives CDR1 KGHSH, CDR2 LQKENI. The CDR3 runs to 14 residues. The CDR3 sequence: CASSPDREKNEQFF. CDR3 in DNA: TGTGCCAGCTCACCGGACAGGGAAAAAAATGAGCAGTTCTTC.

The rearrangement joins TRBV5-1 to TRBJ1-3, with D maybe TRBD1 (6 bases). V gave up 3 bases and J gave up 0 bases, with 10 bases separating them. CDR3 length: 15 residues. Germline V gives CDR1 SGHRS, CDR2 YFSETQ. CDR3 sequence (DNA): TGCGCCAGCAGCTCCGGACAGTACTCTGGAAACACCATATATTTT. As protein: CASSSGQYSGNTIYF.

The chain has TRBV6-6 and TRBJ1-5; possible D gene TRBD1, 6 bases. V was clipped by 3 bases and J by 7 bases, with 13 bases between them. Germline lookup yields CDR1 MNHNY and CDR2 SVGAGI (reference sequence). The CDR3 is made up of 14 amino acids. The CDR3 is CASSYGGAQQPQHF. In DNA form, the CDR3 reads TGTGCCAGCAGTTATGGGGGGGCGCAGCAGCCCCAGCATTTT.

Details on this clone: Additional DNA sequences in this sample encode the identical CDR3. This rearrangement joins TRBV6-1 to TRBJ2-1, with 12 bases lining up with TRBD2. Germline V gene sequence: CDR1 MNHNS, CDR2 SASEGT. There are 16 residues in the CDR3. With 4 bases clipped from V and 2 bases from J, the junction kept 3 bases outside the gene matches. The CDR3 protein is CASSGRLAGAYNEQFF. The DNA for the CDR3 is TGTGCCAGCAGTGGTAGACTAGCGGGAGCCTACAATGAGCAGTTCTTC.

The chain recombines TRBV6-5 with TRBJ1-4, with TRBD1 matching 7 bases. Germline V gene data show CDR1 as MNHEY and CDR2 as SVGAGI. Trimming at V came to 6 bases and at J to 10 bases, leaving 11 bases not matched to a gene. There are 14 residues in the CDR3. This CDR3 reads CASSSRQGKIKLFF. The CDR3 nucleotides read TGTGCCAGCAGCTCCAGACAGGGAAAAATAAAACTGTTTTTT.